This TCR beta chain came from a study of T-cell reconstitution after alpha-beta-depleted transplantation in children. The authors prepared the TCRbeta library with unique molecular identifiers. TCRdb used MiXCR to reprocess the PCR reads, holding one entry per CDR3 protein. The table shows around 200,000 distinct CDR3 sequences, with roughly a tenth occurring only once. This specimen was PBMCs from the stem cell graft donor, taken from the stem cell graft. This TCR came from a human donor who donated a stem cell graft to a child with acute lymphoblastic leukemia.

The CDR3 DNA is TGTGCCAGCAGTTTAGAGGGTACTGAGCAGTTCTTC. As protein: CASSLEGTEQFF. This sequence joins TRBV27 and TRBJ2-1, with a tentative D call TRBD2 (5 bases). CDR1 and CDR2 from the germline V gene are MNHEY and SMNVEV (reference sequence). V lost 2 bases and J 9 bases, leaving 8 bases between the germline ends. This CDR3 comprises 12 residues.